Listed below are T cell receptor beta chains from one sample, sequenced in a study of cytomegalovirus exposure and HLA in healthy donors. Assay used: immunoSEQ multiplex PCR; TCRdb lists only in-frame clones, some missing. This table has approximately 180,000 clones, 80% to 85% appearing once. Sequenced sample: PBMCs. These TCRs come from a woman aged 18-29 years in good health and CMV-seronegative. CDR3s include the opening cysteine and the closing phenylalanine or tryptophan. Each record gives: D gene, clone size, J gene, CDR3 length, V gene, CDR3 protein, CDR3 DNA. A D gene is named only where the DNA matches it firmly. Expanded clones get a size class; other rows say once, few or many, or leave the size out.

.,once,TRBJ1-5,12,TRBV19,CASSPYNQPQHF,TGTGCCAGTAGTCCGTACAATCAGCCCCAGCATTTT
.,.,TRBJ2-5,14,TRBV4-1,CASSQDPGYETQYF,TGCGCCAGCAGCCAAGATCCAGGGTACGAGACCCAGTACTTC
.,once,TRBJ2-7,16,TRBV7-9,CASSSGRDSFSYEQYF,TGTGCCAGCAGTTCGGGGCGGGACAGCTTCTCCTACGAGCAGTACTTC
.,.,TRBJ2-5,15,TRBV4-3,CASSHGTADQETQYF,TGCGCCAGCAGCCACGGCACAGCGGACCAAGAGACCCAGTACTTC
TRBD1,.,TRBJ1-5,15,TRBV19,CASSFGDSLNQPQHF,TGTGCCAGTAGTTTCGGGGACAGCTTAAATCAGCCCCAGCATTTT
.,.,TRBJ2-3,15,TRBV7-6,CASSLTTLRTDTQYF,TGTGCCAGCAGCCTGACAACCCTAAGAACAGATACGCAGTATTTT
.,.,TRBJ1-2,15,TRBV19,CASRGGAPTNYGYTF,TGTGCCAGTAGGGGAGGGGCCCCCACTAACTATGGCTACACCTTC
TRBD1,.,TRBJ2-7,15,TRBV6-1,CASSEFPQGGYEQYF,TGTGCCAGCAGTGAATTCCCACAGGGGGGTTACGAGCAGTACTTC
.,.,TRBJ1-2,13,TRBV28,CASSSQGFYGYTF,TGTGCCAGCAGTTCTCAGGGGTTCTATGGCTACACCTTC
TRBD2,once,TRBJ2-7,13,TRBV19,CASNSGNPYEQYF,TGTGCCAGTAATAGCGGGAATCCTTACGAGCAGTACTTC